This is a list of T cell receptor beta chains from one sample in a study of T-cell reconstitution after alpha-beta-depleted transplantation in children. TCRdb re-called the PCR reads with MiXCR, one entry per CDR3 protein. Found here are roughly 240,000 distinct CDR3 sequences, roughly 8% of them singletons; the top ten hold approximately 6.3%. Sequences were derived from PBMCs, mostly from graft donor cells, sampled 180 days after TCRalphabeta/CD19-depleted stem cell transplant. These TCRs come from a male patient younger than 18 who had a stem cell transplant for acute lymphoblastic leukemia, so the T cells may come from the graft donor. Both conserved end residues are part of each CDR3.

14 | TRBJ1-6 | TRBV12-3/TRBV12-4 | CASSFFRDQSPLHF
14 | TRBJ1-1 | TRBV5-1 | CASSLVRWNTEAFF
12 | TRBJ1-4 | TRBV18 | CASSSGTEKLFF
14 | TRBJ1-2 | TRBV12-3/TRBV12-4 | CASSLGVGAYGYTF
13 | TRBJ2-3 | TRBV12-3/TRBV12-4 | CAAVDRDTDTQYF
16 | TRBJ2-5 | TRBV6-5 | CASSYSLAGLEETQYF
15 | TRBJ2-7 | TRBV6-2/TRBV6-3 | CASSRPGTSNYEQYF
16 | TRBJ2-3 | TRBV28 | CASSSGGSGGPRTQYF
12 | TRBJ1-1 | TRBV29-1 | CSVVAGGTEAFF
13 | TRBJ1-5 | TRBV5-1 | CASSPDRGQPHHF
13 | TRBJ1-4 | TRBV7-9 | CASSGTWPGKLFF
15 | TRBJ2-3 | TRBV12-3/TRBV12-4 | CASSPQASGGDTQYF
15 | TRBJ1-5 | TRBV5-6 | CASSLWTGGYQPQHF
13 | TRBJ1-1 | TRBV2 | CASRGGATAEAFF
13 | TRBJ1-6 | TRBV5-1 | CASSQAYNSPLHF
16 | TRBJ2-3 | TRBV5-1 | CASSLFSTGGADTQYF
15 | TRBJ2-7 | TRBV9 | CASSPSAGAANEQYF
12 | TRBJ2-2 | TRBV7-6 | CASSSLKSELFF
13 | TRBJ1-1 | TRBV12-3/TRBV12-4 | CASSFTGDTEAFF
18 | TRBJ1-1 | TRBV12-3/TRBV12-4 | CALSRPYPLRDRPTEAFF
13 | TRBJ1-1 | TRBV4-2 | CASSQDQGVQAFF
15 | TRBJ2-7 | TRBV6-5 | CASSYLAGETYEQYF
16 | TRBJ2-2 | TRBV21-1 | CASSKAFLGITGELFF
15 | TRBJ1-2 | TRBV29-1 | CSVADRGGTNYGYTF
14 | TRBJ1-1 | TRBV29-1 | CSVDLRVVPTEAFF
14 | TRBJ2-7 | TRBV5-1 | CASSPQGGPYEQYF
18 | TRBJ1-5 | TRBV6-2/TRBV6-3 | CASSYSGQGGGGNQPQHF
15 | TRBJ1-6 | TRBV5-8 | CASSYALTGASPLHF
16 | TRBJ2-1 | TRBV7-9 | CASSLDRAPMGGEQFF
16 | TRBJ1-1 | TRBV20-1 | CSARDVRGGVNTEAFF
15 | TRBJ1-1 | TRBV5-1 | CASSLLAGPNTEAFF
13 | TRBJ2-1 | TRBV2 | CASPTAGYNEQFF
13 | TRBJ1-2 | TRBV18 | CASSPRTDYGYTF
14 | TRBJ1-3 | TRBV9 | CASSADSSGNTIYF
17 | TRBJ2-6 | TRBV18 | CASSTAWRGGGANVLTF
14 | TRBJ2-6 | TRBV28 | CASRQGAGANVLTF
13 | TRBJ2-2 | TRBV6-6 | CASTRGPGGELFF
13 | TRBJ2-7 | TRBV15 | CATSRDIPYEQYF
17 | TRBJ2-5 | TRBV28 | CASSSIWVPGTEETQYF
19 | TRBJ2-3 | TRBV28 | CASSSQFPGPTGMTDTQYF
14 | TRBJ2-7 | TRBV7-2 | CASSLVAGGSEQYF
14 | TRBJ2-3 | TRBV7-2 | CASSLGGCTDTQYF
16 | TRBJ2-3 | TRBV6-5 | CASSYSWIGRRDTQYF
14 | TRBJ1-5 | TRBV21-1 | CASSDAGDNQPQHF
20 | TRBJ2-1 | TRBV15 | CATSSAPGLAGSSSYNEQFF
15 | TRBJ2-2 | TRBV3-1 | CASSLRTTHTGELFF